A single sample is the source of the 30 T cell receptor beta chains below, sequenced in a study of T cell repertoires in cytomegalovirus infection. The antigens of these receptors remain unknown. TCRdb redid the calling of the reads with MiXCR, one entry per CDR3 protein. In the table there are about a million distinct CDR3 sequences, roughly 30% of which are singletons. Source: cultured CD8+ T cells from PBMCs, taken from culture after CMV antigen stimulation. The receptors come from a human donor in good health (CMV status not recorded). Some clones in this sample may be carry-over from other donors' samples.

At least ten counts were recorded for this clonotype. This chain connects TRBV12-3 or TRBV12-4 to TRBJ1-1; D not certain. The CDR3 spans 13 residues. The V and J ends lost 6 bases and 0 bases respectively, with 8 bases between them. The CDR3 region is CASSWTLNTEAFF. DNA of the CDR3: TGTGCCAGCAGCTGGACCCTGAACACTGAAGCTTTCTTT.

The V and J genes are TRBV6-5 and TRBJ2-2; D is possibly TRBD2 (6 bases). With 5 bases removed from V and 4 bases from J, the gap between germline ends came to 11 bases. Germline V gene sequence: CDR1 MNHEY, CDR2 SVGAGI. This CDR3 is 14 amino acids long. The CDR3 DNA reads TGTGCCAGCAGTATAATCGGGGGCACCGGGGAGCTGTTTTTT. Translating it yields CASSIIGGTGELFF.

This clonotype was seen only a few times. The CDR3 is CASPYGLAGGTDTQYF. The DNA of the CDR3 is TGTGCCAGCCCTTACGGACTAGCGGGGGGTACAGATACGCAGTATTTT. The chain is built from TRBV6-1 and TRBJ2-3, with 14 positions matching TRBD2. Germline V CDR1 and CDR2: MNHNS, SASEGT. The ends lost 8 bases at V and 3 bases at J; junction bases unmatched: 7. This CDR3 spans 16 amino acids.

This clonotype has just a few counts. The chain couples TRBV15 to TRBJ2-3; 16 bases are shared with TRBD2. The V gene's germline CDR1 is LNHNV and CDR2 YYDKDF (reference sequence). J was trimmed by 5 bases and V by 1 base; bases with no gene match: 12. The CDR3 is made up of 20 amino acids. CDR3 sequence (DNA): TGTGCCACCAGCAGAGTCCCCGGGACTAGCGGGGGGGAGGAGCGAGATACGCAGTATTTT. Its translation: CATSRVPGTSGGEERDTQYF.

The chain uses TRBV19 and TRBJ2-7, with 7 bases lining up with TRBD1. After removal of 7 bases from V and 6 bases from J, the junction contained 12 bases not matched to a gene. Germline loops: CDR1 LNHDA, CDR2 SQIVND (reference sequence). The CDR3 contains 14 residues. The CDR3 region is CASTATGMLREQYF. CDR3 coding DNA: TGTGCCAGTACCGCGACAGGGATGTTACGCGAGCAGTACTTC.

In this sample, this clonotype turned up a few times. The chain joins TRBV18 to TRBJ1-1, with 7 nucleotides matching TRBD1. Germline CDR1 and CDR2: KGHSH and LQKENI. Trimming took 6 bases from V and 3 from J; bases not matched to a gene: 16. This CDR3 contains 17 residues. CDR3 residues: CASSPIFSTGYDTEAFF. The CDR3 nucleotides are TGTGCCAGCTCGCCGATATTTTCGACAGGGTATGACACTGAAGCTTTCTTT.

This clonotype was counted a few times. This chain uses TRBV4-1 with TRBJ1-1; no definite D call. V was pared by 0 bases and J by 5 bases, with 16 bases between. The CDR3 consists of 16 residues. The germline V gene has CDR1 MGHRA and CDR2 YSYEKL. CDR3 nucleotide sequence: TGCGCCAGCAGCCAAGAAAAGGGAAGAGGAAATACTGAAGCTTTCTTT. Amino acid sequence: CASSQEKGRGNTEAFF.

Only a few counts were recorded for this clonotype. This rearrangement joins TRBV15 to TRBJ1-5; 7 bases fit TRBD1. The CDR3 length is 15 residues. V was clipped by 8 bases and J by 0 bases; unmatched bases: 7. Germline V gives CDR1 LNHNV, CDR2 YYDKDF (reference sequence). The DNA of the CDR3 is TGTGCCACCGTACAGGGGCGTAATAGCAATCAGCCCCAGCATTTT. This encodes CATVQGRNSNQPQHF.

The rearrangement uses TRBV11-2 and TRBJ2-7; D not resolved. The V end was cut by 1 base, the J end by 4 bases, with 14 bases between. Germline V gives CDR1 SGHAT, CDR2 FQNNGV. The CDR3 has 15 amino acids. CDR3 nucleotide sequence: TGTGCCAGCAGCTTAGCGGAAAGTCCCGGTTACGAGCAGTACGTC. Encoded protein: CASSLAESPGYEQYV.

This clonotype was picked up a small number of times. The chain couples TRBV2 to TRBJ2-3; 13 nucleotides align to TRBD2. The CDR3 contains 16 residues. Germline trimming cut 5 bases from V and 6 bases from J; bases unmatched to any gene: 8. CDR1 SNHLY and CDR2 FYNNEI come from the germline V gene. CDR3 sequence (DNA): TGTGCCAGCAGTTACGGACTAGCGGGGGTTCGGGATACGCAGTATTTT. Its protein product is CASSYGLAGVRDTQYF.

The chain recombines TRBV4-2 with TRBJ2-5, with 12 bases matching TRBD2. Germline assignment: CDR1 LGHNA and CDR2 YNFKEQ. The CDR3 is made up of 15 amino acids. The junction had 3 bases not matched to a gene; V was cut back by 6 bases and J by 1 base. This CDR3 reads CASRPSGGAQETQYF. CDR3 coding DNA: TGTGCCAGCAGGCCTAGCGGGGGGGCCCAAGAGACCCAGTACTTC.

This clonotype has more than one count but fewer than ten. V usage is TRBV12-5 and J usage is TRBJ2-3; D is uncertain. This CDR3 is 13 amino acids long. CDR1 and CDR2 (germline): LGHNT, FRNRAP. V shed 0 bases and J shed 6 bases, with 7 bases lying between them. The CDR3 loop is CASGLVVRDTQYF. DNA for the CDR3: TGTGCTAGTGGTTTGGTAGTTCGCGATACGCAGTATTTT.

The chain uses TRBV10-3 and TRBJ2-5, with D unclear. Trimming removed 6 bases at V and 2 bases at J, with 16 bases between. The CDR3 is 15 residues long. CDR1 is ENHRY, CDR2 SYGVKD, per germline. The CDR3 DNA reads TGTGCCATCAGCGCCCTTTCGGACGGACAAGAGACCCAGTACTTC. This translates into CAISALSDGQETQYF.

This chain joins TRBV10-3 and TRBJ2-3; TRBD1 matches at 8 bases. V shed 0 bases and J 6 bases; nucleotides not matched to a gene: 11. Germline assignment: CDR1 ENHRY and CDR2 SYGVKD. This CDR3 region has 17 residues. In nucleotides, the CDR3 is TGTGCCATCAGTGAGTCTATAATGGGACAGGCCAAGGATACGCAGTATTTT. Its protein product is CAISESIMGQAKDTQYF.

The table lists this clonotype with a few counts. This rearrangement joins TRBV3-1 to TRBJ1-2, with 7 bases matching TRBD1. V shed 4 bases, J shed 3 bases, and the junction held 5 bases outside the gene matches. Germline V gene sequence: CDR1 LGHDT, CDR2 YNNKEL (reference sequence). CDR3 length: 14 amino acids. CDR3 amino acids: CASSRTGLDYGYTF. The CDR3 DNA follows: TGTGCCAGCAGCCGGACAGGCTTGGACTATGGCTACACCTTC. The variable domain in full, completed from reference TRBV3-1 and TRBJ1-2, reads DTAVSQTPKYLVTQMGNDKSIKCEQNLGHDTMYWYKQDSKKFLKIMFSYNNKELIINETVPNRFSPKSPDKAHLNLHINSLELGDSAVYFCASSRTGLDYGYTFGSGTRLTVV.

The chain combines TRBV29-1 with TRBJ1-1; D unresolved. The CDR3 runs 11 residues. Looked up from germline, CDR1 is SQVTM and CDR2 is ANQGSEA. Trimming left V 6 bases short and J 1 base short, with 6 bases between. CDR3 in amino acids: CSVEQNTEAFF. DNA of the CDR3: TGCAGCGTGGAACAGAACACTGAAGCTTTCTTT.

To note about this clonotype: A much larger clone differs from this one at a single base, so this may be a read error. The gene calls are TRBV7-6 and TRBJ2-1; D may be TRBD2 (7 bases). V was shortened by 1 base and J by 8 bases, with 21 bases between the two germline ends. The CDR3 runs 17 residues. CDR1 is SGHVS and CDR2 is FNYEAQ in the germline V gene. In nucleotides, the CDR3 is TGTGCCAGCAGCTTAGAGTGGGGGGGCTCGTTGGTAGATGAGCAGTTCTTC. Its protein product is CASSLEWGGSLVDEQFF.

Remarks on this clonotype: A much more abundant neighbour one base away suggests this may be a read error. J is TRBJ2-1 and V is TRBV7-2, with a weak D call TRBD2 (5 bases). The CDR3 is made up of 16 amino acids. Germline V gene data show CDR1 as SGHTA and CDR2 as FQGNSA. Trimming pared 4 bases from V and 7 bases from J, leaving 20 bases between. The DNA of the CDR3 is TGTGCCAGCAGCTCCCCCAAGAGGGCTTACGGGAATGAGCAGTTCTTC. Its protein is CASSSPKRAYGNEQFF.

This clonotype was seen at least ten times. V gene TRBV6-1 combines with J gene TRBJ2-3; no clear D gene. With 9 bases removed from V and 1 base from J, the gap between germline ends came to 11 bases. The CDR3 loop spans 13 amino acids. Germline V gene sequence: CDR1 MNHNS, CDR2 SASEGT. The CDR3 region has the DNA TGTGCCAGTCAGGTCCAGGGCACAGATACGCAGTATTTT. Residues: CASQVQGTDTQYF.

The rearrangement joins TRBV15 to TRBJ2-7; 10 bases map to TRBD1. The germline gives CDR1 LNHNV, CDR2 YYDKDF (reference sequence). CDR3 length equals 14 residues. The J segment lost 4 bases and the V segment lost 5 bases, leaving 5 bases of the junction unmatched. CDR3 region: CATSPGQGGYEQYF. In nucleotides, the CDR3 is TGTGCCACCAGCCCCGGACAGGGGGGGTACGAGCAGTACTTC. The entire variable domain, with the rest obtained from reference TRBV15 and TRBJ2-7, is as follows: DAMVIQNPRYQVTQFGKPVTLSCSQTLNHNVMYWYQQKSSQAPKLLFHYYDKDFNNEADTPDNFQSRRPNTSFCFLDIRSPGLGDTAMYLCATSPGQGGYEQYFGPGTRLTVT.

This clonotype has at least ten counts. J is TRBJ2-2 and V is TRBV12-3 or TRBV12-4; TRBD2 agrees at 7 bases. Losses at the gene ends were 5 bases for V and 3 bases for J; bases not matched to a gene: 15. This CDR3 has 18 amino acids. The CDR3 nucleotides read TGTGCCAGCAGTAAAGGGCGGGGGACCCGAGCTGACACCGGGGAGCTGTTTTTT. Its translation: CASSKGRGTRADTGELFF.

V usage is TRBV6-2 or TRBV6-3 and J usage is TRBJ1-2, with D maybe TRBD1 (5 bases). Trimming took off 6 bases at V and 3 bases at J, with 20 bases between the two ends. The CDR3 runs 16 residues. Germline assignment: CDR1 MNHEY and CDR2 SVGEGT. CDR3 sequence: CASRLLAGKRDYGYTF. The CDR3 DNA is TGTGCCAGCAGACTCCTGGCAGGGAAAAGGGACTATGGCTACACCTTC.

V and J are TRBV7-6 and TRBJ2-7; 7 bases fit TRBD2. The CDR3 spans 14 residues. Unmatched junction bases numbered 6, after V lost 1 base and J lost 6 bases. Germline V lookup: CDR1 SGHVS, CDR2 FNYEAQ. The CDR3 coding sequence is TGTGCCAGCAGCTTAGAGGGAGGGGTTGGCGAGCAGTACTTC. This encodes CASSLEGGVGEQYF.

This clonotype was recorded a few times. CDR3 sequence (DNA): TGTGCCAGCAGTTTAGGCGGGGTAGGGCAAGAGACCCAGTACTTC. Its translation is CASSLGGVGQETQYF. This chain connects TRBV12-3 or TRBV12-4 to TRBJ2-5; TRBD2 is a possible D gene (6 bases). CDR3 length: 15 amino acids. V was shortened by 1 base and J by 2 bases, with 11 bases between the two germline ends.

CDR3 sequence (DNA): TGTGCCAGCAGTTTCTTCCCTGGGGGGCCTAATCAGCCCCAGCATTTT. This sequence encodes CASSFFPGGPNQPQHF. The chain carries TRBV27 and TRBJ1-5, with TRBD1 as a possible D gene (6 bases). The ends were cut back, 3 bases at V and 4 bases at J, with 16 bases in the middle. Per the germline V gene, CDR1 is MNHEY and CDR2 is SMNVEV (reference sequence). The CDR3 has 16 amino acids.

The V and J genes are TRBV7-8 and TRBJ2-7; D is unresolved. Germline CDR1 reads SGHVS; CDR2 reads FQNEAQ. The CDR3 contains 13 residues. V was shortened by 5 bases and J by 1 base, with 9 bases between the two germline ends. The CDR3 DNA follows: TGTGCCAGCAGCCTAGACACTTCCTACGAGCAGTACGTC. Its protein is CASSLDTSYEQYV.

This clonotype was found a few times. This rearrangement joins TRBV7-6 to TRBJ2-6; maybe TRBD2 (5 bases). Germline-derived CDR1 and CDR2 are SGHVS and FNYEAQ. Trimming shortened V by 7 bases and J by 0 bases, and 16 bases separated the two germline ends. This CDR3 region has 17 residues. The CDR3 bases are TGTGCCAGCACCATACTAGGGTACGGCTCTGGGGCCAACGTCCTGACTTTC. Translating it yields CASTILGYGSGANVLTF.

The genes are TRBV6-5 and TRBJ2-7; 11 bases line up with TRBD1. Germline values: CDR1 MNHEY, CDR2 SVGAGI. There are 15 residues in the CDR3. Trimming at V came to 4 bases and at J to 1 base, leaving 3 bases not matched to a gene. CDR3 residues: CASSWWDRGSYEQYF. The DNA for the CDR3 is TGTGCCAGCAGTTGGTGGGACAGGGGGTCCTACGAGCAGTACTTC.

This sequence joins TRBV20-1 and TRBJ2-5; D assignment may be TRBD1 or TRBD2 (7 bases each). CDR1 DFQATT and CDR2 SNEGSKA come from the germline V gene (reference sequence). Trimming pared 5 bases from V and 1 base from J, leaving 14 bases between. The CDR3 covers 14 residues. The DNA for the CDR3 is TGCAGTGCTCCGCAGGGGGGGCCCCAAGAGACCCAGTACTTC. It specifies CSAPQGGPQETQYF.

The V call is TRBV6-8, the J call TRBJ2-2, with 9 bases fitting TRBD2. The V and J ends lost 5 bases and 4 bases, in that order; junction bases with no gene match: 5. Germline CDR1 and CDR2: MNHGY and SAAAGT. The CDR3 covers 15 residues. CDR3 nucleotide sequence: TGTGCCAGCAGTCTGCGGGGGGGCGGCACCGGGGAGCTGTTTTTT. Translated: CASSLRGGGTGELFF.